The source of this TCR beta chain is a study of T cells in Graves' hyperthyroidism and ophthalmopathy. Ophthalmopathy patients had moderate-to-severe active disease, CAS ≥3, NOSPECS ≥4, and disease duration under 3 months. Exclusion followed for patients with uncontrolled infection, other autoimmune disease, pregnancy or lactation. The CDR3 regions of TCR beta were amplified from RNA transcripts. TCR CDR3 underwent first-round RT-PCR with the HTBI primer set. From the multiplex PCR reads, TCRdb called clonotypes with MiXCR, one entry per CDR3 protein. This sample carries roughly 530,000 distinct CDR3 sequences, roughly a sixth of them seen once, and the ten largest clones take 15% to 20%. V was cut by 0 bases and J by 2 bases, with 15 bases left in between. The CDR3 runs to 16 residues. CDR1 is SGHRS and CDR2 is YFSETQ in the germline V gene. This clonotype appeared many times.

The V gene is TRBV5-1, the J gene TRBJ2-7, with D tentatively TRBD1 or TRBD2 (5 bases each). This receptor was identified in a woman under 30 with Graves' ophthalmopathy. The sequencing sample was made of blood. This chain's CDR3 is CASSLVGASTTYEQYF. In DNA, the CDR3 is TGCGCCAGCAGCTTGGTCGGGGCTAGCACCACCTACGAGCAGTACTTC.